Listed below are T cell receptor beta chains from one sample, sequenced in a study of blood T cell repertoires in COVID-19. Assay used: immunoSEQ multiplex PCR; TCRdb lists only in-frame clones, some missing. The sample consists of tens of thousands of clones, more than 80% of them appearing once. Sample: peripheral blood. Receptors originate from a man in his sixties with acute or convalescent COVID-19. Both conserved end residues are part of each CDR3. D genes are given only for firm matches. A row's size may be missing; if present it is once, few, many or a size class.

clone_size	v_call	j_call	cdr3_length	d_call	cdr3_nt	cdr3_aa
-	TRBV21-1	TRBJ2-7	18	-	TGTGCCAGCAGCAACGGATGGACAGGGAGGGGAGGGTTCTACGAGCAGTACTTC	CASSNGWTGRGGFYEQYF
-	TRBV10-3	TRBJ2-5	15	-	TGTGCCATCAGTGCTAGTTACGGGGAATGGGAGACCCAGTACTTC	CAISASYGEWETQYF
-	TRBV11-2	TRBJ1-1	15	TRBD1	TGTGCCAGCAGCCCTCGGACAGGGGGAAGCACTGAAGCTTTCTTT	CASSPRTGGSTEAFF
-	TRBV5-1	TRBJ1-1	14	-	TGCGCCAGCACCCCTGCGGCCATGAACACTGAAGCTTTCTTT	CASTPAAMNTEAFF
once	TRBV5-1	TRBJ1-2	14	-	TGCGCCAGCAGCTTCGGTTCTACGGACTATGGCTACACCTTC	CASSFGSTDYGYTF
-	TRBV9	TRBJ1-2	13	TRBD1	TGTGCCAGCAGCACCGGACAGGGGGAGGGCTACACCTTC	CASSTGQGEGYTF
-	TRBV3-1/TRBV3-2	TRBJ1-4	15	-	TGTGCCAGCAGCCAATCAACAGCCTGGAATGAAAAACTGTTTTTT	CASSQSTAWNEKLFF
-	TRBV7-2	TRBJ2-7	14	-	TGTGCCAGCAGCGCTGACAGCCTCTACTACGAGCAGTACTTC	CASSADSLYYEQYF
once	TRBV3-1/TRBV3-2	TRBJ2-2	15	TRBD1	TGTGCCAGCACCCCCGGGACAGGGCGAACCGGGGAGCTGTTTTTT	CASTPGTGRTGELFF
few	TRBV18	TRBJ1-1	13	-	TGTGCCAGCTCTCAGGGGCAGGAGACTGAAGCTTTCTTT	CASSQGQETEAFF
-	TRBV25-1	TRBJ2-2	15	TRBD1	TGTGCCAGCAGTGGGACAGGGCAGCGCACCGGGGAGCTGTTTTTT	CASSGTGQRTGELFF
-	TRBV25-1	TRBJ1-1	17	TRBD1	TGTGCCAGCAGTGGATATATAGGGGGCGCCTTGAACACTGAAGCTTTCTTT	CASSGYIGGALNTEAFF
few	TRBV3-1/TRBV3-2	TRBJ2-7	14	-	TGTGCCAGCAGCCCCCCGCAGGGCTCCCACGAGCAGTACTTC	CASSPPQGSHEQYF
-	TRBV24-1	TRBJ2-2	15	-	TGTGCCACCAGTGATACCACAGGGAACACCGGGGAGCTGTTTTTT	CATSDTTGNTGELFF
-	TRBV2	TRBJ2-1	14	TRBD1	TGTGCCAGCAGCGCTGGGACAGCTTACAATGAGCAGTTCTTC	CASSAGTAYNEQFF
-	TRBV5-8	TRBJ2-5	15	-	TGTGCCAGCAGCTTGGTGGACAGCTATGGAGAGACCCAGTACTTC	CASSLVDSYGETQYF
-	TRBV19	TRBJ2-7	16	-	TGTGCCAGTAGTATTCTATTTGCGGCAGGGGAGTACGAGCAGTACTTC	CASSILFAAGEYEQYF
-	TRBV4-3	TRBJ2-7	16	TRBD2	TGCGCCAGCAGCCAGGCCTTAGCGGGGCACTCCTACGAGCAGTACTTC	CASSQALAGHSYEQYF
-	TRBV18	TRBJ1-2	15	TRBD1	TGTGCCAGCTCACCAGAGGGGACAGCTAACTATGGCTACACCTTC	CASSPEGTANYGYTF
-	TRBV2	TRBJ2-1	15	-	TGTGCCAGCAGCATCAGGGTTGGTCCCTACAATGAGCAGTTCTTC	CASSIRVGPYNEQFF
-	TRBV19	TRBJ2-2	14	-	TGTGCCAGTAGTACCGACAGGACCGGCGGGGAGCTGTTTTTT	CASSTDRTGGELFF
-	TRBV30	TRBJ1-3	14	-	TGTGCCTGGACACGGCGGGATCGCGGAAACACCATATATTTT	CAWTRRDRGNTIYF
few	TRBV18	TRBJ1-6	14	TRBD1	TGTGCCAGCTCACCCGGACAGGTGAGTTCACCCCTCCACTTT	CASSPGQVSSPLHF
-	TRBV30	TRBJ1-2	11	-	TGTGCCTGGAGTGTCGACTATGGCTACACCTTC	CAWSVDYGYTF
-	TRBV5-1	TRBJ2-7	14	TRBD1	TGCGCCAGCAGCTCGGGACAGGGCTATTACGAGCAGTACTTC	CASSSGQGYYEQYF
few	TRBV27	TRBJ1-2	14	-	TGTGCCAGCAGTAAACGGGACAACCATTATGGCTACACCTTC	CASSKRDNHYGYTF
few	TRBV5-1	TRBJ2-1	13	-	TGCGCCAGCAGCTTGGCAGACTACAATGAGCAGTTCTTC	CASSLADYNEQFF